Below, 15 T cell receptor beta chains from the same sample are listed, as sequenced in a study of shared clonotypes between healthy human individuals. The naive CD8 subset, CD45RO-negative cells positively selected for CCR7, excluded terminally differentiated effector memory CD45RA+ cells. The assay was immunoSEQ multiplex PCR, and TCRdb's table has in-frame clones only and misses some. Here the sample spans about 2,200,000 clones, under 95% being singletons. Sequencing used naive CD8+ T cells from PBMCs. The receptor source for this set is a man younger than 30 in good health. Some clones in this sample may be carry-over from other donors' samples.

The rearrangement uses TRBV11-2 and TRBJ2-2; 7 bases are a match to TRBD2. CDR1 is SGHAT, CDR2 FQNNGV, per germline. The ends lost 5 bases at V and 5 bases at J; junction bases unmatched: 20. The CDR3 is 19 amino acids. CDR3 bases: TGTGCCAGCAGCCACGCCCCCTATAGGTCGACTAGCCGAACCGGGGAGCTGTTTTTT. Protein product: CASSHAPYRSTSRTGELFF.

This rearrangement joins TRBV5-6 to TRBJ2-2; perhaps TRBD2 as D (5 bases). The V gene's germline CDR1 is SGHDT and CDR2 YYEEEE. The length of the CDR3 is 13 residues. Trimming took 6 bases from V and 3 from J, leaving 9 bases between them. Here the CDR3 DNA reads TGTGCCAGCACCCCGGGGTACACCGGGGAGCTGTTTTTT. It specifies CASTPGYTGELFF. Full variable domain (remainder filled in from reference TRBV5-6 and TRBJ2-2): DAGVTQSPTHLIKTRGQQVTLRCSPKSGHDTVSWYQQALGQGPQFIFQYYEEEERQRGNFPDRFSGHQFPNYSSELNVNALLLGDSALYLCASTPGYTGELFFGEGSRLTVL.

The CDR3 DNA sequence: TGTGCCTGGAGGCCCGGGGATACGCAGTATTTT. Translated, it gives CAWRPGDTQYF. V is TRBV30 and J is TRBJ2-3; no firm D call. Trimming removed 3 bases at V and 6 bases at J, with 7 bases between. The V gene's germline CDR1 is GTSNPN and CDR2 SVGIG (reference sequence). This CDR3 spans 11 amino acids.

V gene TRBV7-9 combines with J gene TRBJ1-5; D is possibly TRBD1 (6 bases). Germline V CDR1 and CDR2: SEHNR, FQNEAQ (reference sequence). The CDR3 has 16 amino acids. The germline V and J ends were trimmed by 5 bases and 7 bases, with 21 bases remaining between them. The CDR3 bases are TGTGCCAGCAGCCCTCCGGGATTGGGGGGCAGACAGCCCCAGCATTTT. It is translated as CASSPPGLGGRQPQHF.

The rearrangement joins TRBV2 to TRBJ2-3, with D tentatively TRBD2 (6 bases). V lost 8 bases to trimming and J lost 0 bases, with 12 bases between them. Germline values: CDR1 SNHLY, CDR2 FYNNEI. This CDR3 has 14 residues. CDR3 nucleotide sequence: TGTGCCAGCTTTAGCGGAACTAGCACAGATACGCAGTATTTT. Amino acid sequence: CASFSGTSTDTQYF.

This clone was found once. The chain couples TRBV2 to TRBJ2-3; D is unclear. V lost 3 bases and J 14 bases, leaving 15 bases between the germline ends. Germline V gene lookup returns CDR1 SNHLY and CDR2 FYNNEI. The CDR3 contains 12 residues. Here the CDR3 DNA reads TGTGCCAGCAGTGAGGTACTGAGAGGCCGGTATTTT. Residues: CASSEVLRGRYF.

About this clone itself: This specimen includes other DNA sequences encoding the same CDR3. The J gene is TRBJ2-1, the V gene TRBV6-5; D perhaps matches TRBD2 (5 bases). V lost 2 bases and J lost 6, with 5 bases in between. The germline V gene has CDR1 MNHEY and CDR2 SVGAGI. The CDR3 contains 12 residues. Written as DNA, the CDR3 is TGTGCCAGCAGTTACGGAGGCAATGAGCAGTTCTTC. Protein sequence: CASSYGGNEQFF.

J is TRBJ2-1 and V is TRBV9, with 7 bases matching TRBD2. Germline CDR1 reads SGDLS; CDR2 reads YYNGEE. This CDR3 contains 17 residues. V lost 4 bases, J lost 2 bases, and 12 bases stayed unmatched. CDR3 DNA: TGTGCCAGCAGCTCCCCCTGGGGGGGGAGGGCCTACAATGAGCAGTTCTTC. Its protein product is CASSSPWGGRAYNEQFF.

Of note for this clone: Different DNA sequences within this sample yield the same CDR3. The CDR3 nucleotides are TGTGCCAGCAGTTTATCGTATAGCAATCAGCCCCAGCATTTT. It is translated as CASSLSYSNQPQHF. This chain joins TRBV27 and TRBJ1-5; D uncertain. Trimming removed 0 bases from V and 0 bases from J, with 3 bases in between. Germline V gene data show CDR1 as MNHEY and CDR2 as SMNVEV (reference sequence). The CDR3 loop spans 14 amino acids.

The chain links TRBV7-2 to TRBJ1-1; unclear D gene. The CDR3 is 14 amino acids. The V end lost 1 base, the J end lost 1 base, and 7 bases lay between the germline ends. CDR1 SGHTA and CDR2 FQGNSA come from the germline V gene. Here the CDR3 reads CASSLGRGNTEAFF. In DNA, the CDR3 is TGTGCCAGCAGCTTAGGGCGGGGGAACACTGAAGCTTTCTTT. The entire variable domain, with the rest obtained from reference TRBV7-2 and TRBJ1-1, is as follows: GAGVSQSPSNKVTEKGKDVELRCDPISGHTALYWYRQSLGQGLEFLIYFQGNSAPDKSGLPSDRFSAERTGGSVSTLTIQRTQQEDSAVYLCASSLGRGNTEAFFGQGTRLTVV.

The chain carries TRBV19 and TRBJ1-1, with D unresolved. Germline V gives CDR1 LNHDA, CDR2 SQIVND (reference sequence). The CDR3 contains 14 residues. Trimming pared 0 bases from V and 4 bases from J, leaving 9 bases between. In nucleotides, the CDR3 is TGTGCCAGTAGTATAGACGAGGAGGTCACTGAAGCTTTCTTT. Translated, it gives CASSIDEEVTEAFF.

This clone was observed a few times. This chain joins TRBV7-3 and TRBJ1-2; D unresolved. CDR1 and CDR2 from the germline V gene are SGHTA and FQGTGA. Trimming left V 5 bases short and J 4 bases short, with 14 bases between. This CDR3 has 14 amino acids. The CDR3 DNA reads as TGTGCCAGCAGCCCAAACGGTGGGCGCTATGGCTACACCTTC. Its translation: CASSPNGGRYGYTF.

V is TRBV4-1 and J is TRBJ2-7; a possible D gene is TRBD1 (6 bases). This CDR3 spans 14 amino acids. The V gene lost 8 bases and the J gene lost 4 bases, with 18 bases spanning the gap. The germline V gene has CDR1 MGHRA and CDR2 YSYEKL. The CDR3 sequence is CASRSPGQHYEQYF. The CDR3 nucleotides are TGCGCCAGCCGATCCCCGGGACAACATTACGAGCAGTACTTC.

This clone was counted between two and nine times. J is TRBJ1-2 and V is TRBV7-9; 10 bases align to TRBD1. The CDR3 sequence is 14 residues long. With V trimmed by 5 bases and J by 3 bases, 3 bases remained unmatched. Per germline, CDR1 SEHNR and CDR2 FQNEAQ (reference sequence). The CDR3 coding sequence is TGTGCCAGCAGCGACAGGGGGCTGGACTATGGCTACACCTTC. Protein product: CASSDRGLDYGYTF.

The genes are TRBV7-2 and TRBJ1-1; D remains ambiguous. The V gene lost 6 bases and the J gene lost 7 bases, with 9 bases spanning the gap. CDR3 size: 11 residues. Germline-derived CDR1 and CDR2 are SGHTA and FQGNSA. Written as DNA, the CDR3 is TGTGCCAGCAGAGGGTCCTTTGAAGCTTTCTTT. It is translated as CASRGSFEAFF.